This T cell receptor (beta chain) was recorded in a study of blood T cell repertoires in COVID-19. This CDR3 has 12 amino acids. Germline V gives CDR1 LNHDA, CDR2 SQIVND (reference sequence). Unmatched junction bases numbered 4, after V lost 9 bases and J lost 3 bases. Produced via immunoSEQ multiplex PCR; TCRdb's table is partial and in-frame only. Here the sample spans around 250,000 clones, around 90% being singletons. The receptor's source is an older woman with COVID-19, enrolled during active disease. V usage is TRBV19 and J usage is TRBJ1-2; TRBD1 agrees at 7 bases. Sequences were obtained from peripheral blood. The CDR3 spells CASGQVDYGYTF. CDR3 DNA sequence: TGTGCCAGCGGACAGGTCGACTATGGCTACACCTTC.